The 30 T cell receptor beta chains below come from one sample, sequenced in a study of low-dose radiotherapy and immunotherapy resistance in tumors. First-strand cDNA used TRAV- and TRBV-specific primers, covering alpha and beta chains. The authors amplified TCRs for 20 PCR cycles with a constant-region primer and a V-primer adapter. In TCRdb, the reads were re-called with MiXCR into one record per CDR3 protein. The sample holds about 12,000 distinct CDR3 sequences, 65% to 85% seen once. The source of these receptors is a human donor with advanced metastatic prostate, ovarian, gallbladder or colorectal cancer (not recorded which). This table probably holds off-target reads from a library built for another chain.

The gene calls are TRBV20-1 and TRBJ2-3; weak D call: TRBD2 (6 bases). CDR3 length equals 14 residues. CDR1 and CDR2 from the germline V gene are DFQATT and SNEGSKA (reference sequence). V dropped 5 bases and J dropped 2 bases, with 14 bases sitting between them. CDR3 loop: CSAPPPGATDTQYF. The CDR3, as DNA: TGCAGTGCTCCCCCTCCGGGAGCCACAGATACGCAGTATTTT.

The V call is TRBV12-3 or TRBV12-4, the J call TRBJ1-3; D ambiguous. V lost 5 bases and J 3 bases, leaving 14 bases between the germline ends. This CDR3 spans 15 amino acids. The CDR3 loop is CASSLSGFYGNTIYF. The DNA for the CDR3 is TGTGCCAGCAGTCTTAGTGGGTTCTATGGAAACACCATATATTTT.

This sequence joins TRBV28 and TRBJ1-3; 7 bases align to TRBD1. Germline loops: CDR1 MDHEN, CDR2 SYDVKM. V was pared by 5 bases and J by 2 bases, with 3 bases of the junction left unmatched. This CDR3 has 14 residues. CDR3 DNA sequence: TGTGCCAGCAGTACAGGGGCAGCTGGAAACACCATATATTTT. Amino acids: CASSTGAAGNTIYF.

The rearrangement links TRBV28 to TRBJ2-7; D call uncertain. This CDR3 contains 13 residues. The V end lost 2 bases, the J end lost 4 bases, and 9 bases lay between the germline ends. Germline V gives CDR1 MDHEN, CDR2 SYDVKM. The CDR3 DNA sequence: TGTGCCAGCAGTTTAAACACCGGATACGAGCAGTACTTC. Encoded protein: CASSLNTGYEQYF.

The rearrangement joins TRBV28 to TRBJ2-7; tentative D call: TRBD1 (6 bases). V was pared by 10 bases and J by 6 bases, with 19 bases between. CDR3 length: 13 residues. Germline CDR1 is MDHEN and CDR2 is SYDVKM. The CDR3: CATCLPEGGEQYF. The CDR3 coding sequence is TGTGCCACCTGTTTGCCCGAAGGGGGCGAGCAGTACTTC.

The CDR3 here is CATSGVRPGSGDYNEQFF. The CDR3 bases are TGTGCCACCAGTGGGGTCCGCCCCGGGAGCGGGGATTACAATGAGCAGTTCTTC. V is TRBV24-1 and J is TRBJ2-1; TRBD2 agrees at 7 bases. CDR1 and CDR2 (germline): KGHDR, SFDVKD. The CDR3 consists of 18 residues. V was pared by 5 bases and J by 4 bases, with 16 bases of the junction left unmatched.

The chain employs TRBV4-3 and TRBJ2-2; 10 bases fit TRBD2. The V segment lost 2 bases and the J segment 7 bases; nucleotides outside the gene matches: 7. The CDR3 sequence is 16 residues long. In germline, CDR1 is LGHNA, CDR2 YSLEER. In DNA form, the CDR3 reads TGCGCCAGCAGCCAACCTAGCGGGAGAGGGATCGGGGAGCTGTTTTTT. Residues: CASSQPSGRGIGELFF.

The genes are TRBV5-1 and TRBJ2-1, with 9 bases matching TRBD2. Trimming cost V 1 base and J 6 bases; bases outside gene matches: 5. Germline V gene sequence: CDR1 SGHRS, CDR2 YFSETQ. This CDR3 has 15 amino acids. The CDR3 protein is CASSLNSGSFNEQFF. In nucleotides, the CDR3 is TGCGCCAGCAGCTTGAATAGCGGGAGTTTCAATGAGCAGTTCTTC.

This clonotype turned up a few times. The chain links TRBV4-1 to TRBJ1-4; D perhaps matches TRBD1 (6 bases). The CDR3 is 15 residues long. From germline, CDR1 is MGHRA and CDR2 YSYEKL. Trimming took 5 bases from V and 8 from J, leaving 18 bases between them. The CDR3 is CASSGQGIGGEKLFF. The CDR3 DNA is TGCGCCAGCAGCGGTCAGGGGATCGGGGGAGAAAAACTGTTTTTT.

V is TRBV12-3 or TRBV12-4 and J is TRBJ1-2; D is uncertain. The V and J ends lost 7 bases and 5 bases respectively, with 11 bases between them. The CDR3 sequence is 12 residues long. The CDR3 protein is CASTLMGYGYTF. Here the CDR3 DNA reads TGTGCCAGCACCCTAATGGGGTATGGCTACACCTTC.

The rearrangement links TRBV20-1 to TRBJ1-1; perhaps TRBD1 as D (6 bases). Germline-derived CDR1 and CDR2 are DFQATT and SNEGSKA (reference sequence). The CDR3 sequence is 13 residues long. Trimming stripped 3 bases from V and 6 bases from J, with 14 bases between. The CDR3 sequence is CSASPVGAPEAFF. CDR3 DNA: TGCAGTGCTAGCCCCGTGGGGGCCCCTGAAGCTTTCTTT.

Here the CDR3 DNA reads TGTGCCAGCAGCCAAACCGGGACAGTCACCGAAAAACTGTTTTTT. Its protein product is CASSQTGTVTEKLFF. V usage is TRBV3-1 and J usage is TRBJ1-4; 7 positions match TRBD1. Unmatched junction bases numbered 8, after V lost 2 bases and J lost 8 bases. Germline values: CDR1 LGHDT, CDR2 YNNKEL (reference sequence). The CDR3 spans 15 residues.

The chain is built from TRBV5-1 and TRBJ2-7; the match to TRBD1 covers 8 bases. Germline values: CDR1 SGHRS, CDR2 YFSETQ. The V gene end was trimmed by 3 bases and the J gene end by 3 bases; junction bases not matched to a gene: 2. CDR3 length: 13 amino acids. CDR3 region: CASSSGQGYEQYF. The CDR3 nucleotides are TGCGCCAGCAGCTCTGGACAGGGCTACGAGCAGTACTTC.

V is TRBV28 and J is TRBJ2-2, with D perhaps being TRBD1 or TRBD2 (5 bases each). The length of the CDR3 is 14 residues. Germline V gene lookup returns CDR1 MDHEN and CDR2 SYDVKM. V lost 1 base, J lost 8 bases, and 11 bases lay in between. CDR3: CASSLLGTEGELFF. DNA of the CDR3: TGTGCCAGCAGTTTATTGGGGACCGAAGGGGAGCTGTTTTTT.

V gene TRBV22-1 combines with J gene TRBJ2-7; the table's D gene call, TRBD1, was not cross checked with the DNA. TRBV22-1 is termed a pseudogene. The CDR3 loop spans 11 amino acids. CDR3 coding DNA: TGTGCCAGCAGTTCAATCGGGACAGGGGACTTC. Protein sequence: CASSSIGTGDF.

CDR3 protein: CASVAGGLEQFF. CDR3 sequence (DNA): TGTGCTTCGGTCGCGGGAGGGTTAGAGCAGTTCTTC. The chain joins TRBV30 to TRBJ2-1; 9 bases fit TRBD2. The CDR3 totals 12 residues. Germline V gene data show CDR1 as GTSNPN and CDR2 as SVGIG (reference sequence).

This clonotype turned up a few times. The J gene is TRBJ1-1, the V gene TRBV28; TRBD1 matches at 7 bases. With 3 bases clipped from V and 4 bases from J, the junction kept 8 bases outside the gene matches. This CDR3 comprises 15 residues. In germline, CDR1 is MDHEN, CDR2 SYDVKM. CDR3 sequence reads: CASSLRHRQGTEAFF. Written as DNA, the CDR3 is TGTGCCAGCAGTTTGCGGCACCGACAGGGCACTGAAGCTTTCTTT.

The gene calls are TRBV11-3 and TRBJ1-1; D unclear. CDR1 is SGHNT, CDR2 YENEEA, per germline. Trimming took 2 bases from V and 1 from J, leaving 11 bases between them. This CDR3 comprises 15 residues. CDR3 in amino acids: CASSLPALSNTEAFF. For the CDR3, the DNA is TGTGCCAGCAGCTTACCTGCCCTTTCGAACACTGAAGCTTTCTTT.

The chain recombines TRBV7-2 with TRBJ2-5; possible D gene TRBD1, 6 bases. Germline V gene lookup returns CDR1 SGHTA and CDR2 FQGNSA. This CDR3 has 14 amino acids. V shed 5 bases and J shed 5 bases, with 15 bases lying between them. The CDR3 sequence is CASSPSGGRETQYF. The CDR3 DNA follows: TGTGCCAGCAGCCCTAGTGGGGGCCGCGAGACCCAGTACTTC.

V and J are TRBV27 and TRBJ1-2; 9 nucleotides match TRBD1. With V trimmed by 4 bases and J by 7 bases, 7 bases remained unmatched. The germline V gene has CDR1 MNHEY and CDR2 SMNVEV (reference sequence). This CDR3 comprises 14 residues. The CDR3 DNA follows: TGTGCCAGCAGTTCCGGGACAGGGTCCGCTGGCTACACCTTC. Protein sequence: CASSSGTGSAGYTF.

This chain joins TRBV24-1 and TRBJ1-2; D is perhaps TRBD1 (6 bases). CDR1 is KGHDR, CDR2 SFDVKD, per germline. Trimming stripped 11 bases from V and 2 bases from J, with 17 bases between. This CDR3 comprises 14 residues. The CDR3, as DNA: TGTGCCAGCGCACTAACAGGGTCGAACTATGGCTACACCTTC. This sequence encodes CASALTGSNYGYTF.

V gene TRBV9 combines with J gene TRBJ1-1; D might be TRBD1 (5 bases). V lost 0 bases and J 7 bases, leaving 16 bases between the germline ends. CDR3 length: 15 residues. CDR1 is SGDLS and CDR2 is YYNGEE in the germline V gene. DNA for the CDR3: TGTGCCAGCAGCGTAGATGGCAGGGTAGTTATTGAAGCTTTCTTT. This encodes CASSVDGRVVIEAFF.

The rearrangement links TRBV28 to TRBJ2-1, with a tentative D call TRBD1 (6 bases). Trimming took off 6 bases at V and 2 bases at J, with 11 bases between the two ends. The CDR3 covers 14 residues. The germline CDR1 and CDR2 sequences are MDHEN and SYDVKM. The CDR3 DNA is TGTGCCAGCAGAGGCAGGGGAACCTACAATGAGCAGTTCTTC. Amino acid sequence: CASRGRGTYNEQFF.

CDR3 residues: CASSLDGQGMTDTQYF. The CDR3 coding sequence is TGCGCCAGCAGCCTGGACGGACAGGGTATGACAGATACGCAGTATTTT. The V gene is TRBV5-1, the J gene TRBJ2-3, with 8 bases matching TRBD1. CDR3 length: 16 residues. CDR1 and CDR2 from the germline V gene are SGHRS and YFSETQ. Trimming cost V 4 bases and J 3 bases; bases outside gene matches: 10. The entire variable domain, with the rest obtained from reference TRBV5-1 and TRBJ2-3, is as follows: KAGVTQTPRYLIKTRGQQVTLSCSPISGHRSVSWYQQTPGQGLQFLFEYFSETQRNKGNFPGRFSGRQFSNSRSEMNVSTLELGDSALYLCASSLDGQGMTDTQYFGPGTRLTVL.

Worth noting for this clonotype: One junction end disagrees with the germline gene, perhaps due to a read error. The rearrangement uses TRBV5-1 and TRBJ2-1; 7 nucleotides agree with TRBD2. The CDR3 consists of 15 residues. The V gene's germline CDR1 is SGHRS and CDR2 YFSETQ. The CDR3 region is CASRLGLAEINEQFF. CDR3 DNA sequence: TGCGCCAGCAGGTTGGGGCTAGCGGAGATCAATGAGCAGTTCTTC.

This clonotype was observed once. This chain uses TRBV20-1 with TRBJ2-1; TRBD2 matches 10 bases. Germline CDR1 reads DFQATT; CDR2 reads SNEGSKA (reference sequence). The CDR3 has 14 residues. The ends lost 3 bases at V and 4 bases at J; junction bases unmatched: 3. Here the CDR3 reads CSASPSGGYNEQFF. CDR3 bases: TGCAGTGCTAGTCCTAGCGGGGGATACAATGAGCAGTTCTTC.

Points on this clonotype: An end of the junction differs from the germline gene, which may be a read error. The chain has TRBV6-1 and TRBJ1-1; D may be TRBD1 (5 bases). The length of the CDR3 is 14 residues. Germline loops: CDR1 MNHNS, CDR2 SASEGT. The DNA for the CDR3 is TGTGCCATCAGTAAAAACGAAGGGGTAACTGAAGCTTTCTTT. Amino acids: CAISKNEGVTEAFF.

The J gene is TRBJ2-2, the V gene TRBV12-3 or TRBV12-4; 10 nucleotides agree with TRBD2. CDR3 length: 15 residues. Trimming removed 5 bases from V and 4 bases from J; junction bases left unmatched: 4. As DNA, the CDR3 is TGTGCCAGCAGTCCGGGACTAGCGACCACCGGGGAGCTGTTTTTT. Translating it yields CASSPGLATTGELFF.

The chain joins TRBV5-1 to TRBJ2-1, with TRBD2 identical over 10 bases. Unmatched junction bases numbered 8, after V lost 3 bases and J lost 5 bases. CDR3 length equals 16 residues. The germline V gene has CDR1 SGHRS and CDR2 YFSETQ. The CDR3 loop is CASSYSRAGGDNEQFF. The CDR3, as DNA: TGCGCCAGCAGCTACAGCCGAGCGGGAGGGGACAATGAGCAGTTCTTC. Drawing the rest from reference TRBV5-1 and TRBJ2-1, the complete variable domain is KAGVTQTPRYLIKTRGQQVTLSCSPISGHRSVSWYQQTPGQGLQFLFEYFSETQRNKGNFPGRFSGRQFSNSRSEMNVSTLELGDSALYLCASSYSRAGGDNEQFFGPGTRLTVL.

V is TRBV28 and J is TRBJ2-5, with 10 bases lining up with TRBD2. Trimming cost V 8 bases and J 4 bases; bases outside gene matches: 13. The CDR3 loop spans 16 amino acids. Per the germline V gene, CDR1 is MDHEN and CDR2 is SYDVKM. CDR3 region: CASQGLSSGSGETQYF. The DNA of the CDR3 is TGTGCCAGCCAGGGACTTTCTAGCGGGAGCGGAGAGACCCAGTACTTC. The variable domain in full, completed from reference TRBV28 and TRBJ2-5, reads DVKVTQSSRYLVKRTGEKVFLECVQDMDHENMFWYRQDPGLGLRLIYFSYDVKMKEKGDIPEGYSVSREKKERFSLILESASTNQTSMYLCASQGLSSGSGETQYFGPGTRLLVL.